This TCR beta chain derives from a study of molecular identifiers for immune sequencing clone quantification. Germline loops: CDR1 LGHNA, CDR2 YSLEER. The CDR3 extends over 13 amino acids. The V end was cut by 4 bases, the J end by 4 bases, with 11 bases between. From the PCR reads, TCRdb called clonotypes with MiXCR, one entry per CDR3 protein. The data show about 510,000 distinct CDR3 sequences, about 25% seen once. Source material: naive CD8+ T cells from blood, with Jurkat cell RNA spiked in. As to subset: FACS-sorted CD8+CD4-CCR7+CD45RA+ naive T cells. The TCR was taken from a human donor in good health. Some libraries in this study had Jurkat cell RNA spiked in. V is TRBV4-3 and J is TRBJ2-7; no clear D. The CDR3 here is CASSPSTAYEQYF. CDR3 nucleotides: TGCGCCAGCAGCCCAAGTACCGCTTACGAGCAGTACTTC.